The rows below give T cell receptor beta chains drawn from one sample of a study of graft-versus-host responses after intestinal transplantation. TCRdb keeps only in-frame clones here, not all; method: immunoSEQ multiplex PCR. The profile shows about 100,000 clones, about 93% of them singletons. Their target antigens are unknown. The sample was unstimulated CD8+ T cells sorted from spleen or lymph node cells, taken before intestinal transplant. The receptor source for this set is a human donor who received an intestinal transplant. Each CDR3 is given with its conserved first and last residue.

TRBJ2-3	17	TRBV9	CASSVPIAGGRTDTQYF
TRBJ1-5	11	TRBV20-1	CSAKGNQPQHF
TRBJ2-5	11	TRBV4-2	CASSHDRTQYF
TRBJ2-3	15	TRBV11-2	CASSLVLVSGDTQYF
TRBJ2-5	17	TRBV9	CASSVGLAGGFQETQYF
TRBJ2-3	14	TRBV6-4	CASSGSGGADTQYF
TRBJ2-5	13	TRBV7-6	CASSFTGVETQYF
TRBJ2-3	18	TRBV7-3	CASSLIGTSGGITDTQYF
TRBJ2-1	16	TRBV15	CATNRVGSGRGNEQFF
TRBJ2-7	14	TRBV5-1	CASSFSGGMDEQYF
TRBJ1-4	14	TRBV5-1	CASSVETTNEKLFF